A selection of T cell receptor beta chains follows, all from one sample in a study of T-cell memory formation after mild COVID-19. TCRdb analysed the 5' RACE reads with MiXCR anew, one entry per CDR3 protein. The sample holds about 150,000 distinct CDR3 sequences, under 25% seen once. Sequences were obtained from PBMCs or a T cell subset sorted from them (not recorded which). The source is an adult woman who had mild COVID-19 (a few samples of this study predate the infection). Cell type and time point are not known. Each CDR3 is given with its conserved first and last residue. The order of the fields is J gene, V gene, CDR3 protein.

>TRBJ2-7|TRBV12-3/TRBV12-4
CASQIAGQSYEQYF
>TRBJ2-7|TRBV6-2/TRBV6-3
CASSRGLAPDSSYEQYF
>TRBJ2-1|TRBV5-1
CASSSGGLYNEQFF
>TRBJ2-5|TRBV6-2/TRBV6-3
CASSDAGRTETQYF
>TRBJ2-1|TRBV20-1
CSATRRVNEQFF
>TRBJ2-7|TRBV5-1
CASSATSGAGSYEQYF
>TRBJ2-1|TRBV5-5
CASTLEGQFHNEQFF
>TRBJ1-5|TRBV4-2
CASSEERGQPQHF
>TRBJ2-7|TRBV12-3/TRBV12-4
CASSQQGGGRGEQYF
>TRBJ2-5|TRBV7-2
CASSPAGAGETQYF
>TRBJ1-6|TRBV20-1
CSARDTGSPLHF
>TRBJ2-3|TRBV27
CASWGLGATSTDTQYF
>TRBJ2-3|TRBV10-3
CAISGLAIGTDTQYF
>TRBJ2-4|TRBV5-1
CASSLDGVAAKNIQYF
>TRBJ1-5|TRBV12-3/TRBV12-4
CASSLSGSHQPQHF
>TRBJ2-1|TRBV12-3/TRBV12-4
CASSPRGRADEQFF
>TRBJ2-7|TRBV12-3/TRBV12-4
CASSSLRGVGEQYF
>TRBJ2-1|TRBV18
CASSLGTGSYNEQFF
>TRBJ1-4|TRBV6-5
CASSAGVPNEKLFF
>TRBJ1-5|TRBV27
CASSPDLLRPQHF
>TRBJ1-5|TRBV18
CASSPDYDSNQPQHF
>TRBJ2-7|TRBV19
CASSIWRTGEVHEQYF
>TRBJ2-1|TRBV7-9
CASSSRQRRNEQFF
>TRBJ2-7|TRBV18
CASSPDRAYEQYF
>TRBJ2-2|TRBV4-2
CASSQPENTGELFF
>TRBJ2-3|TRBV5-1
CASSLATTSGTDTQYF
>TRBJ2-2|TRBV7-2
CASSDRSNTGELFF
>TRBJ1-6|TRBV20-1
CSAPRGNSPLHF
>TRBJ1-3|TRBV7-2
CASSPSTSGNTIYF
>TRBJ2-4|TRBV5-6
CASRLRTGLSIQYF
>TRBJ2-1|TRBV2
CASSEPGEQFF
>TRBJ2-7|TRBV20-1
CSARGPTSGRIYEQYF
>TRBJ2-7|TRBV7-9
CASSLEGPWHEQYF
>TRBJ2-7|TRBV4-3
CASSQDRRTYEQYF
>TRBJ2-1|TRBV6-1
CASSEGRGTTYNEQFF
>TRBJ1-4|TRBV7-9
CASSPGQGGEKLFF
>TRBJ1-1|TRBV2
CASSAILVQGREAFF
>TRBJ1-6|TRBV25-1
CASSEFGSGRNSPLHF
>TRBJ2-4|TRBV18
CASSRDAPGMAKNIQYF
>TRBJ2-2|TRBV5-1
CASSLSGTSNTGELFF
>TRBJ1-2|TRBV4-1
CASSLLGTGVAIKSYTF
>TRBJ2-3|TRBV4-2
CASSPSRRNGGDTQYF
>TRBJ2-1|TRBV27
CASRGMYGTGGVHNEQFF